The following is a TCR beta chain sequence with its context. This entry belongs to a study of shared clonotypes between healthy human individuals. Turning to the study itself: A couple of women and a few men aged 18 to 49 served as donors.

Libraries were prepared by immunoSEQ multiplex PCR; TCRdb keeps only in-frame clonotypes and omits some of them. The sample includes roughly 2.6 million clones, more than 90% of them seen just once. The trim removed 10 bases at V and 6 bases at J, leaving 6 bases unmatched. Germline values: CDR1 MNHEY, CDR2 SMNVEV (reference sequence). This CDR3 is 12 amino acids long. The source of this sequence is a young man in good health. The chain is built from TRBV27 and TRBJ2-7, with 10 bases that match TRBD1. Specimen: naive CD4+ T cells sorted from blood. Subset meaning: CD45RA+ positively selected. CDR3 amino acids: CAIRQGAPEQYF. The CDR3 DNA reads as TGTGCCATAAGACAGGGGGCTCCCGAGCAGTACTTC.